One sample yielded the 2 T cell receptor beta chains listed below, sequenced in a study of metastatic and nonmetastatic thyroid tumors. Patients underwent thyroid surgery, and none had received any treatment before it. Using MiXCR, TCRdb re-called clones from the PCR reads. The top ten hold about a tenth of the sample, which has some 42,000 clones, about 27% seen once. Sequences were obtained from blood. Receptors were obtained from a male donor with papillary thyroid cancer or a benign thyroid nodule (not recorded which). Some clones in this sample may be carry-over from other donors' samples.

This clone was counted only a few times. J is TRBJ2-1 and V is TRBV10-3, with D maybe TRBD1 (6 bases). This CDR3 region has 15 residues. The V end lost 3 bases, the J end lost 0 bases, and 9 bases lay between the germline ends. The germline gives CDR1 ENHRY, CDR2 SYGVKD. CDR3 sequence: CAISDSQGSYNEQFF. The CDR3 DNA follows: TGTGCCATCAGTGACTCACAGGGCTCCTACAATGAGCAGTTCTTC.

The chain is built from TRBV18 and TRBJ2-7; perhaps TRBD1 as D (6 bases). V dropped 5 bases and J dropped 2 bases, with 16 bases sitting between them. In germline, CDR1 is KGHSH, CDR2 LQKENI. The CDR3 has 15 residues. The CDR3 nucleotides are TGTGCCAGCTCAGATAGGACAGTCAGGCCCTACGAGCAGTACTTC. This translates into CASSDRTVRPYEQYF.